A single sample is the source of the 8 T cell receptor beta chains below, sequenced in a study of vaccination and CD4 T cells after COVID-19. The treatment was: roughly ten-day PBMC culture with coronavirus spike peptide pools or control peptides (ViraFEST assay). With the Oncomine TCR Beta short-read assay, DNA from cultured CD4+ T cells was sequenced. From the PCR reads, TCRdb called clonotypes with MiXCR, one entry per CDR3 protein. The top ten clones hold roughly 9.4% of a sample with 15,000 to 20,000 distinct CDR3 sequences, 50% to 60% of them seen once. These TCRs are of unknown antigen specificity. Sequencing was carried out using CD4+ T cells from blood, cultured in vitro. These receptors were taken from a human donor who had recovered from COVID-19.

CDR3 loop: CASSLGGTERSPLHF. Here the CDR3 DNA reads TGTGCCAGCAGCTTGGGTGGAACAGAAAGGTCACCCCTCCACTTT. The chain employs TRBV7-8 and TRBJ1-6; D remains ambiguous. The V end was cut by 3 bases, the J end by 10 bases, with 16 bases between. In germline, CDR1 is SGHVS, CDR2 FQNEAQ. CDR3 length: 15 amino acids.

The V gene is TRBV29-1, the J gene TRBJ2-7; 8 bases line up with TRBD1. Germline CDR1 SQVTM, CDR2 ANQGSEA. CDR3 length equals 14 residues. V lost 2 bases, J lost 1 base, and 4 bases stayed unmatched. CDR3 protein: CSVEKGTGSYEQYF. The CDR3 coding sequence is TGCAGCGTTGAAAAAGGGACAGGATCCTACGAGCAGTACTTC.

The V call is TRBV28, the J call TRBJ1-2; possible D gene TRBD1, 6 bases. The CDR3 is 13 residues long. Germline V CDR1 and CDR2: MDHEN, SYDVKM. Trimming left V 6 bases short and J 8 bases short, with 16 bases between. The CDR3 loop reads CASRGGATRGYTF. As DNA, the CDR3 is TGTGCCAGCAGGGGGGGGGCGACTCGGGGCTACACCTTC.

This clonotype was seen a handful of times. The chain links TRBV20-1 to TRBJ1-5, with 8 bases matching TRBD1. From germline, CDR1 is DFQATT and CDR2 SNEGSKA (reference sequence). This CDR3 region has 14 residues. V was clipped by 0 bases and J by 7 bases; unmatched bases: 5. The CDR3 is CSARDQQGDQPQHF. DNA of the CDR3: TGCAGTGCTAGAGATCAACAGGGGGACCAGCCCCAGCATTTT.

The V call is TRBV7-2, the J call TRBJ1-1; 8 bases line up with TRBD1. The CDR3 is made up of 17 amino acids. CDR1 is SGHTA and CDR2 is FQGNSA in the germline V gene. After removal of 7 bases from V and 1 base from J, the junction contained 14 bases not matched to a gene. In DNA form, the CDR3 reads TGTGCCAGCACCCTGCGGGGCAGGGGGCGCGGGAACACTGAAGCTTTCTTT. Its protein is CASTLRGRGRGNTEAFF.

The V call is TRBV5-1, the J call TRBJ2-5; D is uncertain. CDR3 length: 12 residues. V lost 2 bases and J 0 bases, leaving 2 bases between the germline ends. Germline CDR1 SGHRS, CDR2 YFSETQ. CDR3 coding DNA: TGCGCCAGCAGCTTAGACCAAGAGACCCAGTACTTC. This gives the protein CASSLDQETQYF.

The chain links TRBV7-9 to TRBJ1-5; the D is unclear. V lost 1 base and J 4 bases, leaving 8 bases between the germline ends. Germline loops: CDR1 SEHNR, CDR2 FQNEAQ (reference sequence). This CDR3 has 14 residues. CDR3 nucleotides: TGTGCCAGCAGCTTAGGAGGCCGAAATCAGCCCCAGCATTTT. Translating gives CASSLGGRNQPQHF.

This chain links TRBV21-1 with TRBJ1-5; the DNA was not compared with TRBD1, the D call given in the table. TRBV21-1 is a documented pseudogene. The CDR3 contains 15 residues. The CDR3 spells CASSPADRRNQPQHF. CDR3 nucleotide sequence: TGTGCCAGCAGCCCCGCGGACAGGCGGAATCAGCCCCAGCATTTT.